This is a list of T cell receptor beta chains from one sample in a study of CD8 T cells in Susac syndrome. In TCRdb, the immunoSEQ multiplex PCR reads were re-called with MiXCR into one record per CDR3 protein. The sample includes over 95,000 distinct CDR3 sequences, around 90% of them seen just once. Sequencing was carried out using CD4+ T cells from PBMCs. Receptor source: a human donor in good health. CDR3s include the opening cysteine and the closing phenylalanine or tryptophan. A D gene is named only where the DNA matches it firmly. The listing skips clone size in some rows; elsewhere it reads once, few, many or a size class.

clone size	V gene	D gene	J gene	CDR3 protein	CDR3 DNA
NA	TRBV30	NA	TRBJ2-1	CAWSATMYNEQFF	TGTGCCTGGAGTGCCACCATGTACAATGAGCAGTTCTTC
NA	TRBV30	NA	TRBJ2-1	CAWSGGGTTSSYNEQFF	TGTGCCTGGAGTGGAGGCGGGACCACGAGCTCCTACAATGAGCAGTTCTTC
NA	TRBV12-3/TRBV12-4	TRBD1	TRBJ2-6	CATFGDRISSGANVLTF	TGTGCCACCTTTGGGGACAGAATTAGCTCTGGGGCCAACGTCCTGACTTTC
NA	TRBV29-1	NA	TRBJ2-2	CSCLVFGELFF	TGCAGTTGTCTCGTCTTCGGGGAGCTGTTTTTT
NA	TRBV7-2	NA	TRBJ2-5	CASSFASGSLETQYF	TGTGCCAGCAGCTTCGCCTCAGGGAGTCTTGAGACCCAGTACTTC
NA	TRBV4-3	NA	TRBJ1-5	CASSQAYVPFKADPQHF	TGCGCCAGCAGCCAAGCCTATGTCCCCTTCAAGGCCGATCCCCAGCATTTT
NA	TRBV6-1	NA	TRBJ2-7	CASSTVEDEQYF	TGTGCCAGCAGTACAGTGGAGGACGAGCAGTACTTC
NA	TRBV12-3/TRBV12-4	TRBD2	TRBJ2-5	CASSLALPGLAGRSQETQYF	TGTGCCAGCAGTTTAGCCCTACCGGGACTAGCGGGAAGGAGCCAAGAGACCCAGTACTTC
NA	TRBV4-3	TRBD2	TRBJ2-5	CASSPPGGGRETQYF	TGCGCCAGCAGCCCGCCGGGAGGGGGGCGAGAGACCCAGTACTTC
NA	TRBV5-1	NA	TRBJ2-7	CASSSDGYSYEQYF	TGCGCCAGCAGCTCGGACGGATACTCCTACGAGCAGTACTTC
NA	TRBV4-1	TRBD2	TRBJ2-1	CASSPELAGQAYNEQFF	TGCGCCAGCAGCCCAGAACTAGCGGGACAAGCCTACAATGAGCAGTTCTTC
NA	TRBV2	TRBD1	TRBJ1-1	CASSDNPGQGSTEAFF	TGTGCCAGCAGTGATAACCCAGGACAGGGGAGCACTGAAGCTTTCTTT
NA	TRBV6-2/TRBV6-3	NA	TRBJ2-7	CASSNGAGYFYEQYF	TGTGCCAGCAGTAACGGGGCCGGCTATTTTTACGAGCAGTACTTC
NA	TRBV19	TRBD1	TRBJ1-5	CASSIVWDRLNQPQHF	TGTGCCAGTAGTATAGTTTGGGACAGACTGAATCAGCCCCAGCATTTT
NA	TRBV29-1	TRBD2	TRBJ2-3	CSAHIGVPGLVLSTDTQYF	TGCAGCGCCCACATAGGTGTACCGGGACTAGTTCTTTCCACAGATACGCAGTATTTT
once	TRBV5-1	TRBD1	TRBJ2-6	CASRQGPAGANVLTF	TGCGCCAGTCGACAGGGGCCGGCTGGGGCCAACGTCCTGACTTTC
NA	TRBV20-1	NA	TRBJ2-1	CSARGGSQNEQFF	TGCAGTGCTAGAGGAGGCTCCCAGAATGAGCAGTTCTTC
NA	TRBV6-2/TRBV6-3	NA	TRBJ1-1	CASTPHHVGRTEAFF	TGTGCCAGCACTCCCCACCATGTTGGAAGGACTGAAGCTTTCTTT
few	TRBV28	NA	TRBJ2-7	CASKTGILHEQYF	TGTGCCAGCAAAACAGGTATCCTCCACGAGCAGTACTTC
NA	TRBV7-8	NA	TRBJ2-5	CASSPRKDQETQYF	TGTGCCAGCAGCCCACGAAAGGATCAAGAGACCCAGTACTTC
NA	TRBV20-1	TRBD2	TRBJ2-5	CSAQRGRQETQYF	TGCAGTGCTCAGCGGGGGCGCCAAGAGACCCAGTACTTC
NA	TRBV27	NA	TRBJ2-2	CASSFSGELFF	TGTGCCAGCAGTTTCTCCGGGGAGCTGTTTTTT
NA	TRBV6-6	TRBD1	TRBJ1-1	CASSYPTGASNTEAFF	TGTGCCAGCAGTTACCCGACAGGGGCATCGAACACTGAAGCTTTCTTT
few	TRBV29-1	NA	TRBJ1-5	CSVLDQSNQPQHF	TGCAGCGTCCTGGATCAGAGCAATCAGCCCCAGCATTTT
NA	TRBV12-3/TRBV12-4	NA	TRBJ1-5	CASSLREGPGQPQHF	TGTGCCAGCAGTTTGAGGGAGGGGCCCGGGCAGCCCCAGCATTTT
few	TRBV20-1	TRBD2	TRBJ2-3	CSASPSGRVDTQYF	TGCAGTGCTAGCCCGAGCGGGAGGGTAGATACGCAGTATTTT
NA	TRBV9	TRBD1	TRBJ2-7	CASSPGDRDYEQYF	TGTGCCAGCAGCCCCGGGGACAGGGATTATGAGCAGTACTTC
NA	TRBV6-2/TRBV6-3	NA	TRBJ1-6	CASGATRSPLHF	TGTGCCAGCGGTGCCACACGGTCACCCCTCCACTTT
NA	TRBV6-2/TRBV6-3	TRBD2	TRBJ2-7	CASSPSGSLHEQYF	TGTGCCAGCAGCCCTAGCGGGAGCCTCCACGAGCAGTACTTC
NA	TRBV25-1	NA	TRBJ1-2	CASSGIRTNYGYTF	TGTGCCAGCAGTGGCATTAGAACTAACTATGGCTACACCTTC
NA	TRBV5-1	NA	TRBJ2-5	CASSLGFGDHRETQYF	TGCGCCAGCAGCTTGGGGTTCGGGGACCACCGTGAGACCCAGTACTTC